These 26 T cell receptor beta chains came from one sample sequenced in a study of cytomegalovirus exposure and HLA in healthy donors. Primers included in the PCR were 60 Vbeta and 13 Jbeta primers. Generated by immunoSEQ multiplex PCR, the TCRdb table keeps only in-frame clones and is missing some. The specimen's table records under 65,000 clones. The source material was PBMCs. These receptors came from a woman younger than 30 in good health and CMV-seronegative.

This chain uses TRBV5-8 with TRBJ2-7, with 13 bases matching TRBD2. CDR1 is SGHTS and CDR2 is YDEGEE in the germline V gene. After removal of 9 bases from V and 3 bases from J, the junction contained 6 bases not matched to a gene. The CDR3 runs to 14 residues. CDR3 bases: TGTGCCAACCGGACTAGCGGGAGACTCTACGAGCAGTACTTC. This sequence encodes CANRTSGRLYEQYF.

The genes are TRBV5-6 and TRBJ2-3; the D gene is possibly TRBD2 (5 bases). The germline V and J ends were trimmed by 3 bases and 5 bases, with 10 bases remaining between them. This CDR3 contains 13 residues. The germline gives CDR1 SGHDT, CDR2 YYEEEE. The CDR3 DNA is TGTGCCAGCAGCTCGGGGTTTAGAGATACGCAGTATTTT. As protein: CASSSGFRDTQYF.

Here the CDR3 DNA reads TGCAGCGTTGCGACAGGGAGGTCGCAGCCCCAGCATTTT. This sequence encodes CSVATGRSQPQHF. The rearrangement joins TRBV29-1 to TRBJ1-5; 7 positions agree with TRBD1. The CDR3 runs 13 residues. V was clipped by 4 bases and J by 7 bases; unmatched bases: 7. Per germline, CDR1 SQVTM and CDR2 ANQGSEA.

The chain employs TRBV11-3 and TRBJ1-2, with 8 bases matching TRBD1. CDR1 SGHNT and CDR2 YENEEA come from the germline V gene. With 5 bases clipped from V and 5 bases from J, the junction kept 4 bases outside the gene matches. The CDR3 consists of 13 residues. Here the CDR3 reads CASSPTGDYGYTF. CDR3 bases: TGTGCCAGCAGCCCGACAGGGGATTATGGCTACACCTTC.

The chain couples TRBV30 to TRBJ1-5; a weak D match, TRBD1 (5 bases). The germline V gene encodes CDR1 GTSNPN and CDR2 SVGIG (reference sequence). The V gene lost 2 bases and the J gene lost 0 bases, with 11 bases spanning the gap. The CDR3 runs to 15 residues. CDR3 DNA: TGTGCCTGGAGTCACGACAGCTATAGCAATCAGCCCCAGCATTTT. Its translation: CAWSHDSYSNQPQHF. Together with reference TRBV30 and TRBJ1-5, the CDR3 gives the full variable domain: SQTIHQWPATLVQPVGSPLSLECTVEGTSNPNLYWYRQAAGRGLQLLFYSVGIGQISSEVPQNLSASRPQDRQFILSSKKLLLSDSGFYLCAWSHDSYSNQPQHFGDGTRLSIL.

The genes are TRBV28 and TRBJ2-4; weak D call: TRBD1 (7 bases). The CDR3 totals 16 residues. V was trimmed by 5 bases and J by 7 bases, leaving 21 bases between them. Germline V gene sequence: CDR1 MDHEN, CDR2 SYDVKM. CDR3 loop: CASSHATGKGGNIQYF. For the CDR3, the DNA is TGTGCCAGCAGTCACGCGACAGGGAAGGGGGGTAACATTCAGTACTTC. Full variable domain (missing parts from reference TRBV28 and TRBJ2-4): DVKVTQSSRYLVKRTGEKVFLECVQDMDHENMFWYRQDPGLGLRLIYFSYDVKMKEKGDIPEGYSVSREKKERFSLILESASTNQTSMYLCASSHATGKGGNIQYFGAGTRLSVL.

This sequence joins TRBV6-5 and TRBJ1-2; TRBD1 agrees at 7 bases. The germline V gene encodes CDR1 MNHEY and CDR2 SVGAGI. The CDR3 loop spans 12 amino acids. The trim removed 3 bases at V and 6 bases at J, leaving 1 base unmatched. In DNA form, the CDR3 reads TGTGCCAGCAGTTATACAGGGGATGGCTACACCTTC. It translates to CASSYTGDGYTF.

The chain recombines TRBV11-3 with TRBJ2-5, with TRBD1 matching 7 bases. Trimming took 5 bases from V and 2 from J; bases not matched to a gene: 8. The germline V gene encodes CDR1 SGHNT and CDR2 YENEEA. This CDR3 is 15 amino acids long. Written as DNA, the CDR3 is TGTGCCAGCAGCCCTCTGACAGGGCCTCAAGAGACCCAGTACTTC. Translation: CASSPLTGPQETQYF.

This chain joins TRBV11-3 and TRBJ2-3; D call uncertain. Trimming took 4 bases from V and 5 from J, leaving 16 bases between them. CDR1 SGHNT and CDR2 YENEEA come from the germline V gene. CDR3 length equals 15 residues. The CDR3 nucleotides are TGTGCCAGCAGCTACCTTGGCGGCCCACAAGATACGCAGTATTTT. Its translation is CASSYLGGPQDTQYF.

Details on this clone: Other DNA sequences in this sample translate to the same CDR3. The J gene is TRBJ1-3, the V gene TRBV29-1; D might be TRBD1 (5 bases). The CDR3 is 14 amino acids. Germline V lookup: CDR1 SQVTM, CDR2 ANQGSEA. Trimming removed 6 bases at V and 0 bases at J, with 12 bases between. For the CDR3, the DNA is TGCAGCGTGGAGACAGCCGACTCTGGAAACACCATATATTTT. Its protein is CSVETADSGNTIYF.

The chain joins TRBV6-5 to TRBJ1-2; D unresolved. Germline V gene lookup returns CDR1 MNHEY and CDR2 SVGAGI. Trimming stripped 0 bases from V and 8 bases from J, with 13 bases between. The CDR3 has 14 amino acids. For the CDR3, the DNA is TGTGCCAGCAGTTACTCTTTCGGGGTGGAAGGCTACACCTTC. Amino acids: CASSYSFGVEGYTF.

The CDR3 bases are TGTGCCAGCAGCCTCAGGGGGCCCTACGAGCAGTACTTC. This encodes CASSLRGPYEQYF. The J gene is TRBJ2-7, the V gene TRBV28, with 8 bases fitting TRBD1. The V and J ends lost 6 bases and 2 bases, in that order; junction bases with no gene match: 3. Per the germline V gene, CDR1 is MDHEN and CDR2 is SYDVKM. The CDR3 loop spans 13 amino acids.

The CDR3 sequence is CASSGEGGYEQYF. Written as DNA, the CDR3 is TGCGCCAGCAGTGGAGAGGGCGGGTACGAGCAGTACTTC. This chain joins TRBV5-1 and TRBJ2-7; a possible D gene is TRBD2 (5 bases). Trimming removed 5 bases from V and 4 bases from J, with 13 bases in between. The V gene's germline CDR1 is SGHRS and CDR2 YFSETQ. The length of the CDR3 is 13 residues.

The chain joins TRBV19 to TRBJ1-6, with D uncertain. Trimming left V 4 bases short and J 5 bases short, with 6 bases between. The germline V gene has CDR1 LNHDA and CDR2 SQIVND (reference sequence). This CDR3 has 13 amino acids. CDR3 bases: TGTGCCAGTAGTACCCATGATAATTCACCCCTCCACTTT. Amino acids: CASSTHDNSPLHF.

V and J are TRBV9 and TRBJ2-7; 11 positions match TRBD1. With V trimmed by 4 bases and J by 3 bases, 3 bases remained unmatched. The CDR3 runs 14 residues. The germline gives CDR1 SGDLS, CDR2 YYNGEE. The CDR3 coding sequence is TGTGCCAGCAGCTCGGGACAGGGGGGCTACGAGCAGTACTTC. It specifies CASSSGQGGYEQYF.

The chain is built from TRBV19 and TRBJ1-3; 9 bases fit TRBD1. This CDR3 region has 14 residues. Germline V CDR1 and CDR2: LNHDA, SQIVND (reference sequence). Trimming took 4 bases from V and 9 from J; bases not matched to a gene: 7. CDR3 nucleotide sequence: TGTGCCAGTAGTAGGGACAGGGTTGAGAGCACCATATATTTT. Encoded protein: CASSRDRVESTIYF.

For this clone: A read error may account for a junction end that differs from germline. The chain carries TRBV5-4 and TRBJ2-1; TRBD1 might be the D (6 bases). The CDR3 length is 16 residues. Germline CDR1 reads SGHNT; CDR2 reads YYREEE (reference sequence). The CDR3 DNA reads TGTGCCAGCAGCTGGCGGGTGGGGGCCGACTACAATGAACAGTTCTTC. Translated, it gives CASSWRVGADYNEQFF.

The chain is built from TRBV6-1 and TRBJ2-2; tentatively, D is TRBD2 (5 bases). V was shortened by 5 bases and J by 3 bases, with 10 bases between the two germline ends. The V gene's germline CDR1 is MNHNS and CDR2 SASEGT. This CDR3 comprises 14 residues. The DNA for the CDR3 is TGTGCCAGCAGTTTCCGGGGTCACACCGGGGAGCTGTTTTTT. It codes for CASSFRGHTGELFF.

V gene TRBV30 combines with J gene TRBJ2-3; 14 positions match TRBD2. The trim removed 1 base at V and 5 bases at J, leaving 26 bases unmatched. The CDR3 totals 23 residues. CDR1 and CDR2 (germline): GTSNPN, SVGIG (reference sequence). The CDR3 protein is CAWSDWGQGSPGTSGRGGDTQYF. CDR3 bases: TGTGCCTGGAGTGACTGGGGGCAGGGGTCGCCCGGGACTAGCGGGAGAGGAGGAGATACGCAGTATTTT.

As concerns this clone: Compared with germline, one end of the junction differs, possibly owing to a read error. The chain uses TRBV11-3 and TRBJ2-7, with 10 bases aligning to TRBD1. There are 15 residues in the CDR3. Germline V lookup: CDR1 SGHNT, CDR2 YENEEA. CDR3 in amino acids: CASTLLGQGVDEQYF. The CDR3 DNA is TGTGCCAGCACCTTACTAGGACAGGGGGTAGACGAGCAGTACTTC.

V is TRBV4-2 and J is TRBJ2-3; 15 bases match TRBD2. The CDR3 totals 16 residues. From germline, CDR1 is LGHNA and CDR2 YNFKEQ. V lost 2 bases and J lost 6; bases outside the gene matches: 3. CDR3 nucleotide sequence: TGTGCCAGCAGCCAATCCGGGACTAGCGGGAGGGATACGCAGTATTTT. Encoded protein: CASSQSGTSGRDTQYF.

The CDR3 is CASRRSGGGADTIYF. CDR3 sequence (DNA): TGTGCCAGCAGACGTTCGGGTGGGGGCGCGGACACCATATATTTT. This rearrangement joins TRBV6-5 to TRBJ1-3, with D possibly matching TRBD1 (6 bases). Germline CDR1 MNHEY, CDR2 SVGAGI. V lost 6 bases and J 8 bases, leaving 20 bases between the germline ends. CDR3 size: 15 residues.

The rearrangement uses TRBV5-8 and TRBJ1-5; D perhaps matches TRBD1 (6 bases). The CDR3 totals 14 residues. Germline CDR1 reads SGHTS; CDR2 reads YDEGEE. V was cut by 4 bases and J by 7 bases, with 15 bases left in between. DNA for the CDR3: TGTGCCAGCAGCCAGACAGGATCCGCGCAGCCCCAGCATTTT. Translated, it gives CASSQTGSAQPQHF.

The CDR3 spells CASSPGIEQYF. The CDR3 DNA reads TGTGCCAGCAGTCCGGGGATCGAGCAGTACTTC. V and J are TRBV7-6 and TRBJ2-7; a possible D gene is TRBD2 (5 bases). With 6 bases removed from V and 6 bases from J, the gap between germline ends came to 9 bases. Germline V gene sequence: CDR1 SGHVS, CDR2 FNYEAQ. The CDR3 contains 11 residues.

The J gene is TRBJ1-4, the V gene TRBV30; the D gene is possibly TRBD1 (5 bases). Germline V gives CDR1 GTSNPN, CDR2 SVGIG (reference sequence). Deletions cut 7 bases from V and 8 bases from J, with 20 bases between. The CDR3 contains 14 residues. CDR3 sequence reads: CALDPSGKGEKLFF. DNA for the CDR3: TGTGCCTTGGACCCCTCAGGGAAGGGGGAAAAACTGTTTTTT.

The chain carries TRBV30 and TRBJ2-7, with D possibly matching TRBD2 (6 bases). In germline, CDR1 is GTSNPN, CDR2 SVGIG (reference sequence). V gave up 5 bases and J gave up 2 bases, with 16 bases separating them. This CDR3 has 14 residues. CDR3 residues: CAWGLRGIAYEQYF. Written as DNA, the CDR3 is TGTGCCTGGGGCCTTCGCGGGATCGCCTACGAGCAGTACTTC.